These T cell receptor beta chains were read from a single sample in a study of monozygotic twins with inflammatory bowel disease. TCRdb reprocessed the 5' RACE reads and keeps a single row for each CDR3 protein, giving no DNA. The sample totals some 440,000 distinct CDR3 sequences. Sequencing input: blood. These receptors were obtained from a human donor with ulcerative colitis or Crohn's disease, or a healthy co-twin of an affected twin (not recorded which). Each CDR3 is given with its conserved first and last residue. The order of the fields is J gene, V gene, CDR3 protein.

J gene: TRBJ1-1; V gene: TRBV28; CDR3 protein: CASIMVGNRENTEAFF
J gene: TRBJ1-1; V gene: TRBV7-9; CDR3 protein: CASSPNYGQVRNTEAFF
J gene: TRBJ2-7; V gene: TRBV28; CDR3 protein: CASRARVTYEQYF
J gene: TRBJ1-2; V gene: TRBV5-4; CDR3 protein: CASSLQGQVGSAYGYTF
J gene: TRBJ2-2; V gene: TRBV5-1; CDR3 protein: CASSLGPTNGELFF
J gene: TRBJ2-1; V gene: TRBV7-2; CDR3 protein: CASSSWGGTGRDEQFF
J gene: TRBJ2-5; V gene: TRBV7-9; CDR3 protein: CASSPWGQRETQYF
J gene: TRBJ2-3; V gene: TRBV7-2; CDR3 protein: CASSSGGPTDTQYF
J gene: TRBJ1-2; V gene: TRBV19; CDR3 protein: CATLPGGQGIYGYTF
J gene: TRBJ2-3; V gene: TRBV20-1; CDR3 protein: CSAIKALVEDTQYF
J gene: TRBJ1-5; V gene: TRBV21-1; CDR3 protein: CASRGIYQPQHF
J gene: TRBJ1-6; V gene: TRBV3-1; CDR3 protein: CASSQAIGTGRGSPLHF
J gene: TRBJ1-2; V gene: TRBV7-2; CDR3 protein: CASSLVGRTSDGYTF
J gene: TRBJ2-1; V gene: TRBV5-1; CDR3 protein: CASSNTGTVYNEQFF
J gene: TRBJ2-2; V gene: TRBV12-3/TRBV12-4; CDR3 protein: CASSYSPGQGVTGELFF
J gene: TRBJ2-1; V gene: TRBV5-1; CDR3 protein: CASRMGGSADEQFF
J gene: TRBJ1-1; V gene: TRBV10-3; CDR3 protein: CATSWPGSTTEAFF
J gene: TRBJ2-1; V gene: TRBV5-1; CDR3 protein: CASSLTRTSYNEQFF
J gene: TRBJ2-1; V gene: TRBV5-6; CDR3 protein: CASSGTGGSYNEQFF
J gene: TRBJ2-4; V gene: TRBV12-3/TRBV12-4; CDR3 protein: CASGQGGLAKNIQYF
J gene: TRBJ1-4; V gene: TRBV6-1; CDR3 protein: CASSDGAVEKLFF
J gene: TRBJ2-7; V gene: TRBV4-2; CDR3 protein: CASSQTDAYEQYF
J gene: TRBJ2-7; V gene: TRBV11-2; CDR3 protein: CASSLVSAASGISSYEQYF
J gene: TRBJ1-5; V gene: TRBV12-3/TRBV12-4; CDR3 protein: CASSLGARGLQPQHF
J gene: TRBJ2-7; V gene: TRBV5-1; CDR3 protein: CASSLRTGAYEQYF
J gene: TRBJ2-1; V gene: TRBV5-4; CDR3 protein: CASSLGGIGLAGDYSNEQFF
J gene: TRBJ1-1; V gene: TRBV5-6; CDR3 protein: CASSLLGSAEAFF
J gene: TRBJ1-2; V gene: TRBV6-1; CDR3 protein: CASSEAGDYGYTF
J gene: TRBJ2-1; V gene: TRBV7-9; CDR3 protein: CASSPGSGSYNEQFF
J gene: TRBJ1-2; V gene: TRBV4-3; CDR3 protein: CASSDIDNYGYTF
J gene: TRBJ1-3; V gene: TRBV7-8; CDR3 protein: CASSATGNTIYF
J gene: TRBJ2-7; V gene: TRBV12-3/TRBV12-4; CDR3 protein: CASSFRDRVRYF
J gene: TRBJ2-7; V gene: TRBV15; CDR3 protein: CATKSTSGLYEQYF
J gene: TRBJ1-1; V gene: TRBV2; CDR3 protein: CASSGKTLPGDTEAFF
J gene: TRBJ1-1; V gene: TRBV7-2; CDR3 protein: CASSSYTGSVEAFF
J gene: TRBJ1-5; V gene: TRBV27; CDR3 protein: CASTSLGGGSNQPQHF
J gene: TRBJ1-2; V gene: TRBV6-1; CDR3 protein: CASSDPGGNYGYTF
J gene: TRBJ2-5; V gene: TRBV4-2; CDR3 protein: CASSQDPLAGGQETQYF
J gene: TRBJ2-7; V gene: TRBV7-2; CDR3 protein: CASSPGGLPYEQYF
J gene: TRBJ2-1; V gene: TRBV7-2; CDR3 protein: CASSSRQNCYNEQFF
J gene: TRBJ1-1; V gene: TRBV7-2; CDR3 protein: CASSPGLRNTEAFF
J gene: TRBJ1-2; V gene: TRBV6-1; CDR3 protein: CASSALGYGYTF
J gene: TRBJ1-2; V gene: TRBV3-1; CDR3 protein: CASSQVPGHQGGSGYTF
J gene: TRBJ2-7; V gene: TRBV6-2/TRBV6-3; CDR3 protein: CASTDGGGAYEQYF
J gene: TRBJ2-2; V gene: TRBV7-2; CDR3 protein: CASSLPPAGELFF
J gene: TRBJ2-7; V gene: TRBV7-2; CDR3 protein: CASSLGQSNYEQYF
J gene: TRBJ2-3; V gene: TRBV10-3; CDR3 protein: CALSAGGLDTQYF
J gene: TRBJ1-2; V gene: TRBV6-5; CDR3 protein: CATTSSNYGYTF
J gene: TRBJ2-2; V gene: TRBV25-1; CDR3 protein: CASSEMNTGELFF
J gene: TRBJ2-1; V gene: TRBV5-1; CDR3 protein: CASSLSLGQNEQFF
J gene: TRBJ2-5; V gene: TRBV12-3/TRBV12-4; CDR3 protein: CASSLEVLETQYF
J gene: TRBJ2-2; V gene: TRBV9; CDR3 protein: CASSVQGYGELFF
J gene: TRBJ1-2; V gene: TRBV25-1; CDR3 protein: CASSGVVGHGYTF